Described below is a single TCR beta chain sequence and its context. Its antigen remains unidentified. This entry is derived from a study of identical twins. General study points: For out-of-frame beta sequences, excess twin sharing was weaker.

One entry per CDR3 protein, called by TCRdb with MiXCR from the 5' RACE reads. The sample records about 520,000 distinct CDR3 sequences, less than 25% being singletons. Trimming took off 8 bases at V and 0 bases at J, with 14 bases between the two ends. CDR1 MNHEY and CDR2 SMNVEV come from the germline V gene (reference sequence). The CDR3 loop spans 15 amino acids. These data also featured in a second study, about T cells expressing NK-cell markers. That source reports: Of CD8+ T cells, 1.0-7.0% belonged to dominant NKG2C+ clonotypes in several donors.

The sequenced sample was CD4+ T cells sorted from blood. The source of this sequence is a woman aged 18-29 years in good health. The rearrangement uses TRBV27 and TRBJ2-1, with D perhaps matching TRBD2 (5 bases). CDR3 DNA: TGTGCCAGCTGGACTCTTATAGGCTCCTACAATGAGCAGTTCTTC. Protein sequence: CASWTLIGSYNEQFF.